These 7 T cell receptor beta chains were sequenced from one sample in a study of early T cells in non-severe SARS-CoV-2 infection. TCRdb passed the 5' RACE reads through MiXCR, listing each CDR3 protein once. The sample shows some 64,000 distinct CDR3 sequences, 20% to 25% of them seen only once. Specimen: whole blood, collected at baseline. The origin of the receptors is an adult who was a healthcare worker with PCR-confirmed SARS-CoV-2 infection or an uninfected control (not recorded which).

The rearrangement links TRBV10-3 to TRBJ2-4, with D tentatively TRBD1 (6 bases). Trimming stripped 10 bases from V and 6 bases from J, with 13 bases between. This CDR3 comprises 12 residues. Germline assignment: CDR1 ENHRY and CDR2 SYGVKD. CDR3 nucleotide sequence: TGTGCCACCCCGGGACACTTAAACATTCAGTACTTC. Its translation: CATPGHLNIQYF.

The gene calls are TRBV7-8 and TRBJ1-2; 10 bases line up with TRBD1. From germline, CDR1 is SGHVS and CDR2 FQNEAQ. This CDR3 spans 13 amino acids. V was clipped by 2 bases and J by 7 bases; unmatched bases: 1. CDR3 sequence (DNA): TGTGCCAGCAGCTTAAGGACAGGGGGTGGCTACACCTTC. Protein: CASSLRTGGGYTF.

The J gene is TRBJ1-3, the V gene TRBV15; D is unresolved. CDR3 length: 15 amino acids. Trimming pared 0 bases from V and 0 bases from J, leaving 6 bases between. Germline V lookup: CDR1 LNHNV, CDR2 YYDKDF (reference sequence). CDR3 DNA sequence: TGTGCCACCAGCAGAGATATGGTCTCTGGAAACACCATATATTTT. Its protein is CATSRDMVSGNTIYF.

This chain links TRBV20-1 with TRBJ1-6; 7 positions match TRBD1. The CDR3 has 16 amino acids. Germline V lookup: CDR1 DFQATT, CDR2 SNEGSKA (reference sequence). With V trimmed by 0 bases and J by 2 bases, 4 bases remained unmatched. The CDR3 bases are TGCAGTGCTAGAGATACAGGGGAGGCCTATAATTCACCCCTCCACTTT. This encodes CSARDTGEAYNSPLHF.

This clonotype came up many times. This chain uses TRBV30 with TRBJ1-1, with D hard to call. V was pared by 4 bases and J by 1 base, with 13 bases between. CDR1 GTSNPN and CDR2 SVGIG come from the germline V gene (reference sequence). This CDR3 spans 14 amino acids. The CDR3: CAWTRTFQNTEAFF. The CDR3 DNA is TGTGCCTGGACTCGTACGTTTCAGAACACTGAAGCTTTCTTT.

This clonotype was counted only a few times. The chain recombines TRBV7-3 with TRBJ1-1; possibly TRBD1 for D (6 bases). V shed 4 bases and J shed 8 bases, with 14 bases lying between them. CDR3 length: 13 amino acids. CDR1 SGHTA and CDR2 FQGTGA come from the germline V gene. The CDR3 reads CASSSTGGGEAFF. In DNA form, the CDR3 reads TGTGCCAGCAGCTCCACGGGGGGCGGAGAAGCTTTCTTT.

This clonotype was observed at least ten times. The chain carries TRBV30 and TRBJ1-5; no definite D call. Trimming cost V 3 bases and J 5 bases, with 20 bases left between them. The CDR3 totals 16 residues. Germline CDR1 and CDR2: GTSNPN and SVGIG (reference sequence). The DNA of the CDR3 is TGTGCCTGGAGGAAGGAGGGTCCCTTAGTGGATCAGCCCCAGCATTTT. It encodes CAWRKEGPLVDQPQHF.